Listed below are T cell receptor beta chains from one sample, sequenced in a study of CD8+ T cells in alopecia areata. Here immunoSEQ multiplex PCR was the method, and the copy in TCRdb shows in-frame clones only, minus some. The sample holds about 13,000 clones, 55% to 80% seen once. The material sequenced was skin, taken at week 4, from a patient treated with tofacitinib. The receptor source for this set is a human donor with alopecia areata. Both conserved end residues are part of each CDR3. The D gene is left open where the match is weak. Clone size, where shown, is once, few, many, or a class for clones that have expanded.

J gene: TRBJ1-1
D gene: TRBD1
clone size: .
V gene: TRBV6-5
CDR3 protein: CASSYYLQGTEAFF
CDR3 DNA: TGTGCCAGCAGTTACTACCTACAGGGGACTGAAGCTTTCTTT

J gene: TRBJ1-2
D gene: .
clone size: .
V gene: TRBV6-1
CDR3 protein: CASSEDGIYYGYTF
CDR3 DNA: TGTGCCAGCAGTGAAGATGGCATATACTATGGCTACACCTTC

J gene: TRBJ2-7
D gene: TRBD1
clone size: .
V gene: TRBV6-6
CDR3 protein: CASSADRLGPYEQYF
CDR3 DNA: TGTGCCAGCAGTGCGGACAGGCTTGGCCCCTACGAGCAGTACTTC

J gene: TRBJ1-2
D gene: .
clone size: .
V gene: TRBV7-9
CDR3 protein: CASSPGPTYGYTF
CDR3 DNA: TGTGCCAGCAGCCCGGGCCCTACCTATGGCTACACCTTC

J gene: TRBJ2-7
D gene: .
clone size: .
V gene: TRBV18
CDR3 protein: CASSAAVDGYEQYF
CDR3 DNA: TGTGCCAGCTCCGCGGCAGTAGATGGCTACGAGCAGTACTTC

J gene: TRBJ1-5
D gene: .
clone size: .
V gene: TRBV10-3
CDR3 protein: CAISVGRGEAQPQHF
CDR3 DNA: TGTGCCATCAGTGTTGGCAGGGGCGAGGCTCAGCCCCAGCATTTT

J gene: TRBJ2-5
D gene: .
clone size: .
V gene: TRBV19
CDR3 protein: CASSWSGQETQYF
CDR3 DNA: TGTGCCAGTAGTTGGTCGGGACAAGAGACCCAGTACTTC

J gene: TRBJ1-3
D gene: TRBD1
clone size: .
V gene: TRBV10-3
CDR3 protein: CATEGTGGILGNTIYF
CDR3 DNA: TGTGCCACCGAAGGGACAGGGGGCATATTGGGAAACACCATATATTTT

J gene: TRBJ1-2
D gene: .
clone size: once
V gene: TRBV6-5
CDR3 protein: CASSEGYSNYGYTF
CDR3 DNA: TGTGCCAGCAGTGAAGGGTACTCCAACTATGGCTACACCTTC

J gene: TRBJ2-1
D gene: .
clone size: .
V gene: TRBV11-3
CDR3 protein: CASSFGGGLNNEQFF
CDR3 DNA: TGTGCCAGCAGCTTTGGCGGGGGCCTTAACAATGAGCAGTTCTTC

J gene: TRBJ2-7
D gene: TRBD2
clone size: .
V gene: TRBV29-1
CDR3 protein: CSVLSGGYEQYF
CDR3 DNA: TGCAGCGTTCTGTCGGGGGGGTACGAGCAGTACTTC

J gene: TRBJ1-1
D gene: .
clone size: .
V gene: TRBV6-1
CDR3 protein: CASSETLNTEAFF
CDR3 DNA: TGTGCCAGCAGTGAGACCCTTAACACTGAAGCTTTCTTT

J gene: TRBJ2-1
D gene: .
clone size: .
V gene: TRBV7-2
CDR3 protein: CASSGGQFNEQFF
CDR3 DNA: TGTGCCAGCAGTGGTGGGCAATTCAATGAGCAGTTCTTC

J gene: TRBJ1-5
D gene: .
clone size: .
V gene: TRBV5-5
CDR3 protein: CASRPGVGNQPQHF
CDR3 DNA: TGTGCCAGCAGGCCGGGGGTGGGCAATCAGCCCCAGCATTTT

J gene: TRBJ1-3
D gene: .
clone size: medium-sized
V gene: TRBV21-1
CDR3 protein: CASSKALEQGTGNTIYF
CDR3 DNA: TGTGCCAGCAGCAAAGCTTTAGAACAGGGTACTGGAAACACCATATATTTT

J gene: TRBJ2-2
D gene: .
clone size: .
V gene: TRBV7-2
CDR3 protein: CASSLAGGTGELFF
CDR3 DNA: TGTGCCAGCAGCTTAGCGGGGGGCACCGGGGAGCTGTTTTTT

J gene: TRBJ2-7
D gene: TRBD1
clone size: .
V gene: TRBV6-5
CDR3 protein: CASSADRLGPYEQYF
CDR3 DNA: TGTGCCAGCAGTGCGGACAGGCTTGGCCCCTACGAGCAGTACTTC

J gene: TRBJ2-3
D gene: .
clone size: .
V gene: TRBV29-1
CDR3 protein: CSVSDYRGTDTQYF
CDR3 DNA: TGCAGCGTCTCAGACTACCGCGGCACAGATACGCAGTATTTT

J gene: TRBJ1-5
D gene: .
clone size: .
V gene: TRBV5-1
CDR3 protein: CASSLGTVVNQPQHF
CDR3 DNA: TGCGCCAGCAGCTTGGGGACAGTAGTGAATCAGCCCCAGCATTTT

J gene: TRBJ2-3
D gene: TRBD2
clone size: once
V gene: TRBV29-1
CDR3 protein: CSVLSADSGGFYTDTQYF
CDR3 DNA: TGCAGCGTCCTCTCGGCTGACAGCGGGGGTTTCTATACAGATACGCAGTATTTT

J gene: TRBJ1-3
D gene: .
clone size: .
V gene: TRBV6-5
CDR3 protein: CASSADDGLGNTIYF
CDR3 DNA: TGTGCCAGCAGTGCGGACGACGGCCTTGGAAACACCATATATTTT

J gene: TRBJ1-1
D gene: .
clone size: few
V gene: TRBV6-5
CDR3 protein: CASNLRKVTEAFF
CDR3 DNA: TGTGCCAGCAACCTGAGAAAGGTGACTGAAGCTTTCTTT

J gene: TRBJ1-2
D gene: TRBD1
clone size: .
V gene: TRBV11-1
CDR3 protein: CASSLTGETAGYGYTF
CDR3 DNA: TGTGCCAGCAGCTTAACAGGGGAAACGGCGGGCTATGGCTACACCTTC

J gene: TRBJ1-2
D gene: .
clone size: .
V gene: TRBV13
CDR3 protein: CASSSTRGGYTF
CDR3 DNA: TGTGCCAGCAGCTCAACAAGAGGTGGCTACACCTTC

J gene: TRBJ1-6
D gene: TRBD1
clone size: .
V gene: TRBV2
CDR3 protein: CASRDRSSYNSPLHF
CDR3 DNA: TGTGCCAGCAGGGACAGGAGCTCCTATAATTCACCCCTCCACTTT

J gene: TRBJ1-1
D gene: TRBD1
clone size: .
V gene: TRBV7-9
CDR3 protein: CASSHPRGQNTEAFF
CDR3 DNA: TGTGCCAGCAGCCACCCCAGGGGGCAGAACACTGAAGCTTTCTTT

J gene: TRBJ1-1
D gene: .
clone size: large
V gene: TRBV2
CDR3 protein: CASRWEGTEAFF
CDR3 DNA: TGTGCCAGCAGGTGGGAGGGCACTGAAGCTTTCTTT

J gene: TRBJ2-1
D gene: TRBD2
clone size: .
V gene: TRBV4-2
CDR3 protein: CASSQDLEGLVAGTNEQFF
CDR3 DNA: TGTGCCAGCAGCCAAGACCTTGAGGGGTTGGTAGCGGGGACCAATGAGCAGTTCTTC